These 9 T cell receptor beta chains were sequenced from one sample in a study of shared clonotypes between healthy human individuals (dated by TCRdb to 2019 to 2021). The protocol used for the library was the immunoSEQ multiplex PCR assay. The clones in this table, taken by TCRdb from immuneACCESS, are in-frame only. Not every clone is retained; where verified, under half of the shortfall comes from an unresolved V gene, and the cause of the rest is unknown. The sample records roughly 170,000 clones, 65% to 70% of which are singletons. Around 9.3% of the sample comes from the top ten. Sequences were obtained from memory CD4+ T cells sorted from blood. Sample cell subset or site, as interpreted from the label and publication: CD45RA-negative fraction. The receptors derive from a man aged 25-45 years in good health.

This chain links TRBV6-5 with TRBJ2-7; 16 bases fit TRBD2. Germline assignment: CDR1 MNHEY and CDR2 SVGAGI. The CDR3 loop spans 15 amino acids. V shed 6 bases and J 7 bases; nucleotides not matched to a gene: 6. This CDR3 reads CASSPMGLAGGEQYF. CDR3 nucleotides: TGTGCCAGCAGCCCCATGGGACTAGCGGGAGGGGAGCAGTACTTC.

The rearrangement links TRBV6-1 to TRBJ1-4; D gene uncertain. The CDR3 consists of 14 residues. Trimming stripped 8 bases from V and 0 bases from J, with 10 bases between. In germline, CDR1 is MNHNS, CDR2 SASEGT. In DNA form, the CDR3 reads TGTGCCAGCTTAAAGTCTGCAACTAATGAAAAACTGTTTTTT. This codes for CASLKSATNEKLFF.

The chain combines TRBV21-1 with TRBJ2-5; the table's D call of TRBD2 was not tested on the DNA. TRBV21-1 counts as a pseudogene. The length of the CDR3 is 17 residues. The CDR3 nucleotides are TGTGCCATGCAGCCGGGACTACCACATGGGGCCCAAGAGACCCAGTACTTC. Amino acids: CAMQPGLPHGAQETQYF.

The chain joins TRBV5-6 to TRBJ2-5; 7 nucleotides match TRBD2. The CDR3 covers 14 residues. The V segment lost 4 bases and the J segment 4 bases; nucleotides outside the gene matches: 7. Germline V lookup: CDR1 SGHDT, CDR2 YYEEEE. The CDR3 DNA sequence: TGTGCCAGCAGCCGCTTAAGGGAGGGAGAGACCCAGTACTTC. This translates into CASSRLREGETQYF.

The chain couples TRBV9 to TRBJ2-1; 7 bases align to TRBD2. This CDR3 is 15 amino acids long. Germline V CDR1 and CDR2: SGDLS, YYNGEE. V lost 2 bases to trimming and J lost 2 bases; unmatched junction nucleotides: 4. CDR3 nucleotide sequence: TGTGCCAGCAGCGTGCGAGCGGGAACCTACAATGAGCAGTTCTTC. It yields the protein CASSVRAGTYNEQFF. The whole variable domain, filled in from reference TRBV9 and TRBJ2-1, reads DSGVTQTPKHLITATGQRVTLRCSPRSGDLSVYWYQQSLDQGLQFLIQYYNGEERAKGNILERFSAQQFPDLHSELNLSSLELGDSALYFCASSVRAGTYNEQFFGPGTRLTVL.

The V call is TRBV5-4, the J call TRBJ2-5, with 7 bases matching TRBD2. The CDR3 is made up of 15 amino acids. Germline lookup yields CDR1 SGHNT and CDR2 YYREEE (reference sequence). The junction had 9 bases not matched to a gene; V was cut back by 2 bases and J by 5 bases. CDR3: CASSLGAGDRETQYF. CDR3 DNA sequence: TGTGCCAGCAGCTTAGGGGCGGGAGATCGGGAGACCCAGTACTTC.

The chain employs TRBV18 and TRBJ2-7, with D maybe TRBD1 (6 bases). Germline CDR1 is KGHSH and CDR2 is LQKENI. Trimming pared 5 bases from V and 3 bases from J, leaving 14 bases between. The length of the CDR3 is 14 residues. The CDR3 spells CASSLAGVNYEQYF. The CDR3 DNA reads TGTGCCAGCTCATTGGCAGGGGTCAACTACGAGCAGTACTTC.

The chain joins TRBV6-5 to TRBJ2-7; 7 positions agree with TRBD2. The CDR3 length is 15 residues. After removal of 2 bases from V and 0 bases from J, the junction contained 4 bases not matched to a gene. Germline CDR1 is MNHEY and CDR2 is SVGAGI. The CDR3 reads CASSYTGTTSYEQYF. CDR3 coding DNA: TGTGCCAGCAGTTACACCGGGACTACCTCCTACGAGCAGTACTTC.

The J gene is TRBJ2-5, the V gene TRBV5-1; D gene ambiguous. The CDR3 spans 14 residues. The germline V gene encodes CDR1 SGHRS and CDR2 YFSETQ. Trimming took 7 bases from V and 5 from J, leaving 18 bases between them. CDR3 DNA sequence: TGCGCCAGCCGACGAGCGTCCCTAATTGAGACCCAGTACTTC. Its protein is CASRRASLIETQYF. The full variable domain, with the rest looked up from reference TRBV5-1 and TRBJ2-5, is KAGVTQTPRYLIKTRGQQVTLSCSPISGHRSVSWYQQTPGQGLQFLFEYFSETQRNKGNFPGRFSGRQFSNSRSEMNVSTLELGDSALYLCASRRASLIETQYFGPGTRLLVL.